This record looks at one T cell receptor beta chain sequence and its context. Between the trimmed V and J ends, which lost 3 bases and 4 bases, there was a span of 6 bases. Germline V gene sequence: CDR1 MGHDK, CDR2 SYGVNS. CDR3 size: 12 residues. Random hexamers were used to reverse transcribe an amount of roughly 0.5 to 1 ug RNA. MiXCR was run by TCRdb on the immunoSEQ multiplex PCR reads, yielding one entry per CDR3 protein. The sample carries 300,000 or so distinct CDR3 sequences, roughly nine tenths recorded once. Peripheral blood CD8+ and CD4+ T cells were profiled by TCR beta sequencing. The data belong to a study of CD8 T cells in Susac syndrome.

The sequence was obtained from a human donor with multiple sclerosis. Sequenced sample: CD4+ T cells from PBMCs. The rearrangement joins TRBV25-1 to TRBJ1-2; D is undetermined. The CDR3 protein is CASSDGPYGYTF. The CDR3, as DNA: TGTGCCAGCAGTGACGGACCCTATGGCTACACCTTC.